Listed here are 14 T cell receptor beta chains from one sample, sequenced in a study of blood T cells in healthy people across ages. A J-beta primer mix and a sample-barcoded 5' primer were used in a second PCR of roughly 6 to 11 cycles. In TCRdb, the 5' RACE reads were re-called with MiXCR into one record per CDR3 protein. The sample holds hundreds of thousands of distinct CDR3 sequences, about 28% seen once. What was sequenced was blood. The origin of the receptors is a woman of 80 years or more in good health.

V and J are TRBV30 and TRBJ1-1; D gene ambiguous. The CDR3 loop spans 11 amino acids. Germline loops: CDR1 GTSNPN, CDR2 SVGIG (reference sequence). Trimming left V 4 bases short and J 3 bases short, with 6 bases between. CDR3 coding DNA: TGTGCCTGGAATCCTTACACTGAAGCTTTCTTT. It translates to CAWNPYTEAFF.

The gene calls are TRBV20-1 and TRBJ2-3; D remains ambiguous. V was shortened by 8 bases and J by 2 bases, with 5 bases between the two germline ends. CDR1 and CDR2 (germline): DFQATT, SNEGSKA (reference sequence). There are 10 residues in the CDR3. The CDR3 DNA follows: TGCAGTACCCTCACAGATACGCAGTATTTT. This translates into CSTLTDTQYF.

This clonotype has just a few counts. The V gene is TRBV28, the J gene TRBJ2-7; weak D call: TRBD2 (7 bases). Germline values: CDR1 MDHEN, CDR2 SYDVKM. With 5 bases removed from V and 3 bases from J, the gap between germline ends came to 14 bases. This CDR3 is built from 14 residues. CDR3 coding DNA: TGTGCCAGCAGTATAAGGGGGAGGGGCTACGAGCAGTACTTC. Translation gives CASSIRGRGYEQYF.

The gene calls are TRBV2 and TRBJ2-2; tentatively, D is TRBD1 (5 bases). Trimming left V 1 base short and J 3 bases short, with 6 bases between. The germline gives CDR1 SNHLY, CDR2 FYNNEI. CDR3 length equals 14 residues. DNA for the CDR3: TGTGCCAGCAGTGAAGGACAGTACACCGGGGAGCTGTTTTTT. It codes for CASSEGQYTGELFF.

This clonotype was counted at least ten times. The chain links TRBV7-2 to TRBJ2-3, with D hard to call. Germline CDR1 SGHTA, CDR2 FQGNSA. The CDR3 is made up of 14 amino acids. Trimming left V 2 bases short and J 1 base short, with 7 bases between. The CDR3 is CASSLQRGTDTQYF. The CDR3 DNA reads as TGTGCCAGCAGCTTACAAAGGGGCACAGATACGCAGTATTTT.

This clonotype was counted at least ten times. This chain connects TRBV10-3 to TRBJ2-3; D assignment may be TRBD1 or TRBD2 (6 bases each). The length of the CDR3 is 16 residues. Germline V lookup: CDR1 ENHRY, CDR2 SYGVKD. With 0 bases removed from V and 2 bases from J, the gap between germline ends came to 12 bases. CDR3 bases: TGTGCCATCAGTGAGTCGATTTCGGGGGCCACAGATACGCAGTATTTT. This sequence encodes CAISESISGATDTQYF.

About this clonotype itself: Being one base from a much bigger clone, this may be a read error. The chain recombines TRBV2 with TRBJ2-5, with a tentative D call TRBD2 (6 bases). Germline V gene lookup returns CDR1 SNHLY and CDR2 FYNNEI. The CDR3 consists of 19 residues. The CDR3 nucleotides read TGTGCCAGCAGTGATGCCCCAGCAAGGTCGGGACGAGGCGGGGAGACCCGGTACTTC. Protein product: CASSDAPARSGRGGETRYF.

This clonotype was seen at least ten times. The rearrangement links TRBV18 to TRBJ2-1; 8 positions agree with TRBD1. CDR1 and CDR2 (germline): KGHSH, LQKENI. V dropped 3 bases and J dropped 4; count of bases not matched to a gene: 5. The CDR3 is 15 residues long. The CDR3 sequence: CASSPGDRMYNEQFF. CDR3 nucleotides: TGTGCCAGCTCACCGGGGGACAGGATGTACAATGAGCAGTTCTTC.

Concerning this clonotype: At one boundary the junction diverges from the germline segment, which might be a read error. The chain combines TRBV10-3 with TRBJ2-5, with a weak D call TRBD2 (6 bases). This CDR3 has 15 residues. Germline CDR1 reads ENHRY; CDR2 reads SYGVKD. Here the CDR3 reads CAISSGTPGQETQDF. CDR3 in DNA: TGTGCCATCAGTTCCGGGACTCCCGGCCAAGAGACCCAGGACTTC.

This clonotype has a count of ten or more. This chain's CDR3 is CSARDPGGVGTDTQYF. As DNA, the CDR3 is TGCAGTGCTAGAGATCCAGGAGGGGTGGGCACAGATACGCAGTATTTT. The chain employs TRBV20-1 and TRBJ2-3; D is perhaps TRBD2 (6 bases). Trimming pared 0 bases from V and 1 base from J, leaving 14 bases between. The CDR3 is made up of 16 amino acids. Germline CDR1 is DFQATT and CDR2 is SNEGSKA (reference sequence).

J is TRBJ1-4 and V is TRBV18; D may be TRBD1 (5 bases). The CDR3 spans 13 residues. Trimming took off 6 bases at V and 8 bases at J, with 13 bases between the two ends. Germline V lookup: CDR1 KGHSH, CDR2 LQKENI. CDR3 bases: TGTGCCAGCTCCTGGGACGTCAGGGAAAAACTGTTTTTT. Protein: CASSWDVREKLFF.

A word on this clonotype: A much bigger clone sits one base away, suggesting this may be a read error. The chain uses TRBV7-2 and TRBJ2-4; TRBD2 might be the D (5 bases). Germline V CDR1 and CDR2: SGHTA, FQGNSA. CDR3 length: 15 amino acids. Deletions cut 3 bases from V and 13 bases from J, with 22 bases between. CDR3 in amino acids: CASSLKPSEGYGQYF. As DNA, the CDR3 is TGTGCCAGCAGCTTGAAACCGTCAGAGGGCTACGGGCAGTACTTC.

This clonotype occurred many times. This chain links TRBV18 with TRBJ1-4; 7 bases are a match to TRBD1. Germline V gene sequence: CDR1 KGHSH, CDR2 LQKENI. This CDR3 has 13 amino acids. Unmatched junction bases numbered 6, after V lost 8 bases and J lost 6 bases. For the CDR3, the DNA is TGTGCCAGCACCGGACAGGAATATGAAAAACTGTTTTTT. This encodes CASTGQEYEKLFF.

The genes are TRBV20-1 and TRBJ2-7, with 11 bases matching TRBD1. CDR3 length: 13 amino acids. Germline lookup yields CDR1 DFQATT and CDR2 SNEGSKA (reference sequence). Trimming took 7 bases from V and 6 from J; bases not matched to a gene: 8. The chain's CDR3 is CSVPRTGGSEQYF. CDR3 sequence (DNA): TGCAGTGTCCCTCGGACAGGGGGCAGCGAGCAGTACTTC.